This T cell receptor (beta chain) was recovered during a study of early T cells in non-severe SARS-CoV-2 infection. Across the whole study: Sequencing of unsorted whole blood was done on bulk RNA, leaving chains unpaired.

The CDR3 covers 14 residues. Trimming removed 5 bases from V and 2 bases from J, with 13 bases in between. Germline V gene data show CDR1 as LNHDA and CDR2 as SQIVND (reference sequence). Remarks on this clonotype: Antigen: not known.

Whole-study results and caveats: Matches to VDJdb favored anti-spike CD8 responses and missed private and CD4 specificities.

Unique molecular identifiers tagged individual cDNA molecules. TCRdb passed the 5' RACE reads through MiXCR, listing each CDR3 protein once. The sample holds over 45,000 distinct CDR3 sequences, 5.6% seen once. The sequence was obtained from an adult who was a healthcare worker with PCR-confirmed SARS-CoV-2 infection or an uninfected control (not recorded which). Sequencing was performed on whole blood. The chain joins TRBV19 to TRBJ2-7; D perhaps matches TRBD2 (6 bases). CDR3 in DNA: TGTGCCAGTAGTGGGGACGGGGGAACCTACGAGCAGTACTTC. Translating it yields CASSGDGGTYEQYF.